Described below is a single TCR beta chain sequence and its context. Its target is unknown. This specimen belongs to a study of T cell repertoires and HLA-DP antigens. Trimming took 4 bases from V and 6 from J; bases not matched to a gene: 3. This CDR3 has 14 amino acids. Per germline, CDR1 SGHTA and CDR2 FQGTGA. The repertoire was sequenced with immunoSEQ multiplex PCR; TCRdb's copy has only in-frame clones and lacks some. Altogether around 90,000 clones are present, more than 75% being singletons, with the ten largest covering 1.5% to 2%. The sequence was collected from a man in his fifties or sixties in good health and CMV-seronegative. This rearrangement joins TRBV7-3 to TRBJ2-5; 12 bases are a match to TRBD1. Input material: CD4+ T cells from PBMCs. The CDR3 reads CASSSWDRGQTQYF. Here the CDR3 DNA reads TGTGCCAGCAGCTCCTGGGACAGGGGGCAGACCCAGTACTTC.